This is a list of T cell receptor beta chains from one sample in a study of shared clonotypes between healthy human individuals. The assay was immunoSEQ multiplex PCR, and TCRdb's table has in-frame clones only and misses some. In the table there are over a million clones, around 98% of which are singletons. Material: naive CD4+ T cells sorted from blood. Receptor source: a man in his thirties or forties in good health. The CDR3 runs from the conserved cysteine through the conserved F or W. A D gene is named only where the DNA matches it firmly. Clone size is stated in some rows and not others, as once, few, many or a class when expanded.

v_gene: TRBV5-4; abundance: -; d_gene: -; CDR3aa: CASSQQGGASYNEQFF
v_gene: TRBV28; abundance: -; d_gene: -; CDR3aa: CASSLAGHDIQYF
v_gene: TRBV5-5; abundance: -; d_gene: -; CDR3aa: CASSLAGDLRYF
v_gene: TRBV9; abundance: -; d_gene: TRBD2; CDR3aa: CASSVDPAGASTQYF
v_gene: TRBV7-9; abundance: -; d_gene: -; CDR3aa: CASSPRTYEQYF
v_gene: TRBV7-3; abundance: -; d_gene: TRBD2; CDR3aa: CASSFLSGGVLNEQFF
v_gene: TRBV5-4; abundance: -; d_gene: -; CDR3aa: CASSLPQGWGTEAFF
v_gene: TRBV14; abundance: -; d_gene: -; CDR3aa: CASSYRAGVSYNEQFF
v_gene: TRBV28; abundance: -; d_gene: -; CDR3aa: CASSSVEASARDEQYF
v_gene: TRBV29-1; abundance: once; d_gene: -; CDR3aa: CSAGRALNYEQYF
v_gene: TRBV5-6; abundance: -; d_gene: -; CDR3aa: CASSSYRGFGNTIYF
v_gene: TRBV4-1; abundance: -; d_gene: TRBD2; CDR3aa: CASSQELAGGYTDTQYF
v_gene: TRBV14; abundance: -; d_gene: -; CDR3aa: CASTLVWNTEAFF
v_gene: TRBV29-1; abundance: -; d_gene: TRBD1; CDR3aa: CSVEEDRGYDEAFF
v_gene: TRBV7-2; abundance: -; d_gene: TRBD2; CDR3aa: CASSLGLAGDTQYF
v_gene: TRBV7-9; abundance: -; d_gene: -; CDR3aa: CASSFRGAGAGELFF
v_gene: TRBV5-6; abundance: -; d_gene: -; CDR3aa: CASSLFRSETQYF
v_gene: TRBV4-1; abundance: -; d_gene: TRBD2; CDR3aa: CASSQVPFSGRVNTGELFF
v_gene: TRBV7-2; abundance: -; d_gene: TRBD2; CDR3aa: CASSSRLAGGTVQETQYF
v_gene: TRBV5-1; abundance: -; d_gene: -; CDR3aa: CASTGTSYEQYF